This TCR beta chain is from a study of T cells in Graves' hyperthyroidism and ophthalmopathy. Study outcomes and limitations: Stable hyperthyroidism was separated from ophthalmopathy by a model based on 13 V-J features. In the blood, most expanded thyroid clonotypes above 0.001 appeared as well.

This clonotype came up once. Its antigen is still unknown. CDR1 and CDR2 from the germline V gene are SGHRS and YFSETQ. This CDR3 comprises 17 residues. V lost 1 base and J lost 5; bases outside the gene matches: 12. Uncontrolled infection, other autoimmune disease, pregnancy or lactation disqualified patients from enrolment. Clinical symptoms, serum thyroxine and TRAb, thyroid ultrasound and orbital computed tomography together formed the diagnostic basis. TCR beta CDR3 region amplification was performed from RNA transcripts. Carried out on the TCR CDR3, a first-round RT-PCR used the HTBI primer set. In TCRdb, the multiplex PCR reads were re-called with MiXCR into one record per CDR3 protein. The data show 470,000 or so distinct CDR3 sequences, under 25% seen once.

The chain links TRBV5-1 to TRBJ1-1; 9 positions agree with TRBD1. This clonotype originated in a man between 18 and 29 years old with Graves' hyperthyroidism. Sequencing used blood. DNA for the CDR3: TGCGCCAGCAGCTTGTCACGGGACAGGGTAAGGGGAACTGAAGCTTTCTTT. Protein: CASSLSRDRVRGTEAFF.